The T cell receptor beta chain under discussion was sequenced for a study of control samples from healthy donors and cancer patients. Using immunoSEQ multiplex PCR, the repertoire was profiled, and TCRdb retains in-frame clones only, with some absent. The sample comprises approximately 50,000 clones, approximately 90% of which are singletons, and about 0.74% rests with the top ten. The CDR3 length is 14 residues. Germline-derived CDR1 and CDR2 are SGHRS and YFSETQ. V lost 4 bases, J lost 5 bases, and 2 bases stayed unmatched. The sample consisted of PBMCs. The sequence derives from a man aged 30-40 years with colorectal cancer. The V and J genes are TRBV5-1 and TRBJ2-2; TRBD1 matches 10 bases. The CDR3 here is CASSTGQGTGELFF. The CDR3 coding sequence is TGCGCCAGCAGCACGGGACAGGGGACCGGGGAGCTGTTTTTT.